These T cell receptor beta chains were read from a single sample in a study of CXCR3-negative and CXCR3-positive naive CD8 T cells. TCRdb reanalyzed the 5' RACE reads, giving one entry per CDR3 protein sequence and no DNA. The listing contains 3,000 to 5,000 distinct CDR3 sequences. Sequenced: naive CXCR3- CD8+ T cells from blood. The receptors were gathered from a human donor in good health. Some clones in this sample may be carry-over from other donors' samples. Both conserved end residues are part of each CDR3. Each record gives: J gene, V gene, clone size, CDR3 protein. Clone size is not always given. Where it is, it says once, few, many or a class for expanded clones.

TRBJ2-3	TRBV2	medium-sized	CASSEGAGGSDTQYF
TRBJ2-5	TRBV5-6	-	CASSFPGLETQYF
TRBJ2-1	TRBV12-3/TRBV12-4	-	CASTRSGQIYRSYNEQFF
TRBJ2-3	TRBV29-1	medium-sized	CSADGGRGDTQYF
TRBJ1-3	TRBV19	-	CASSMRASGNTIYF
TRBJ1-1	TRBV3-1	medium-sized	CASSQDAMNTEAFF
TRBJ2-1	TRBV19	-	CASSMASGESSYNEQFF
TRBJ2-7	TRBV11-2	-	CASSNSGTNEQYF
TRBJ2-3	TRBV2	-	CASTGGELSTDTQYF
TRBJ1-1	TRBV19	-	CASTSWEQSHTEAFF
TRBJ2-1	TRBV5-6	-	CASSSTGRVNEQFF
TRBJ1-2	TRBV6-5	-	CASRPSGTEPYGYTF
TRBJ1-1	TRBV24-1	medium-sized	CATSPGTANTEAFF
TRBJ1-3	TRBV20-1	-	CSGKSTGTSSSGNTIYF
TRBJ2-1	TRBV12-3/TRBV12-4	medium-sized	CASSLGTGVYNEQFF
TRBJ1-2	TRBV12-3/TRBV12-4	medium-sized	CASSPGSLTPYGYTF
TRBJ2-7	TRBV9	-	CASSEGQAYEQYF
TRBJ2-1	TRBV7-9	-	CASSDQGYEQFF